The 26 T cell receptor beta chains presented below share a single source sample, sequenced in a study of CD8+ T cells in alopecia areata. RNA was extracted and reverse transcribed into cDNA as the sequencing template. Generated by immunoSEQ multiplex PCR, the TCRdb table keeps only in-frame clones and is missing some. The repertoire has roughly 120,000 clones, 56% of them found once; the top ten carry 3% to 4%. Treatment denoted: oral pan-JAK inhibitor, 5-10 mg twice daily. Sequencing was performed on CD4+ T cells sorted from blood, taken at week 24, from a patient treated with tofacitinib. The receptors were sampled from a human donor with alopecia areata.

The chain combines TRBV2 with TRBJ2-5; 7 bases align to TRBD1. The V gene end was trimmed by 5 bases and the J gene end by 0 bases; junction bases not matched to a gene: 3. The CDR3 contains 14 residues. CDR1 and CDR2 (germline): SNHLY, FYNNEI. CDR3 sequence: CASSLDRDQETQYF. The CDR3 DNA is TGTGCCAGCAGTTTAGACAGGGACCAAGAGACCCAGTACTTC.

CDR3 sequence reads: CAWSEGEETQYF. As DNA, the CDR3 is TGTGCCTGGAGTGAAGGCGAGGAGACCCAGTACTTC. V is TRBV30 and J is TRBJ2-5, with no clear D. Germline assignment: CDR1 GTSNPN and CDR2 SVGIG (reference sequence). Trimming left V 1 base short and J 5 bases short, with 8 bases between. There are 12 residues in the CDR3.

V usage is TRBV29-1 and J usage is TRBJ2-3; 7 bases map to TRBD2. Germline V CDR1 and CDR2: SQVTM, ANQGSEA. After removal of 7 bases from V and 0 bases from J, the junction contained 7 bases not matched to a gene. The CDR3 has 14 amino acids. The CDR3 DNA reads as TGCAGCGCTGGAGCGGGGTCTAGCACAGATACGCAGTATTTT. Translating it yields CSAGAGSSTDTQYF.

The J gene is TRBJ2-5, the V gene TRBV5-1, with D possibly TRBD1 on 5 matching bases. The CDR3 has 15 amino acids. Trimming left V 0 bases short and J 1 base short, with 10 bases between. Germline lookup yields CDR1 SGHRS and CDR2 YFSETQ. The CDR3 DNA reads TGCGCCAGCAGCTTGGAAACAGGAGTCCAAGAGACCCAGTACTTC. This gives the protein CASSLETGVQETQYF.

The CDR3 DNA is TGTGCCAGCAGTTCGGGACAGGGGGTTTCAGATACGCAGTATTTT. The encoded protein is CASSSGQGVSDTQYF. The chain combines TRBV11-2 with TRBJ2-3; 11 bases line up with TRBD1. The V and J ends lost 6 bases and 4 bases, in that order; junction bases with no gene match: 6. CDR1 SGHAT and CDR2 FQNNGV come from the germline V gene. The CDR3 sequence is 15 residues long.

The chain has TRBV4-3 and TRBJ2-1; 7 bases line up with TRBD2. Germline values: CDR1 LGHNA, CDR2 YSLEER. This CDR3 region has 14 residues. With 0 bases clipped from V and 9 bases from J, the junction kept 5 bases outside the gene matches. In nucleotides, the CDR3 is TGCGCCAGCAGCCAAGATGCGGGGGAACCTGAGCAGTTCTTC. Translated: CASSQDAGEPEQFF.

The genes are TRBV10-3 and TRBJ2-6, with 7 nucleotides matching TRBD1. The V gene's germline CDR1 is ENHRY and CDR2 SYGVKD. Trimming took 2 bases from V and 1 from J; bases not matched to a gene: 5. The CDR3 contains 17 residues. The CDR3: CAISEPVGQSGANVLTF. Written as DNA, the CDR3 is TGTGCCATCAGTGAGCCAGTGGGACAGTCTGGGGCCAACGTCCTGACTTTC.

This clone has more than one count but fewer than ten. This rearrangement joins TRBV15 to TRBJ2-3, with 9 bases identical to TRBD2. The J segment lost 4 bases and the V segment lost 0 bases, leaving 14 bases of the junction unmatched. This CDR3 is 19 amino acids long. From germline, CDR1 is LNHNV and CDR2 YYDKDF (reference sequence). The CDR3 DNA reads TGTGCCACCAGCAGAGATCCCCCCCGGGCGGGGGGGCGGGCAGATACGCAGTATTTT. This gives the protein CATSRDPPRAGGRADTQYF.

The chain joins TRBV6-5 to TRBJ2-3; D remains unclear. The CDR3 has 11 residues. Trimming cost V 4 bases and J 5 bases, with 4 bases left between them. Germline V gene lookup returns CDR1 MNHEY and CDR2 SVGAGI. CDR3 sequence: CASSSVDTQYF. CDR3 in DNA: TGTGCCAGCAGTTCCGTAGATACGCAGTATTTT.

This clone was detected a few times. CDR3 sequence (DNA): TGTGCCAGCAGCTTGGTCGGGACAGGGATGCACGAGCAGTACTTC. Amino acids: CASSLVGTGMHEQYF. The V gene is TRBV5-8, the J gene TRBJ2-7; 9 positions agree with TRBD1. With V trimmed by 0 bases and J by 5 bases, 6 bases remained unmatched. From germline, CDR1 is SGHTS and CDR2 YDEGEE. The CDR3 totals 15 residues.

The V gene is TRBV7-2, the J gene TRBJ2-5; unclear D gene. CDR1 and CDR2 from the germline V gene are SGHTA and FQGNSA. The CDR3 length is 15 residues. Trimming removed 3 bases from V and 1 base from J, with 12 bases in between. The CDR3 sequence is CASSFFALAQETQYF. In nucleotides, the CDR3 is TGTGCCAGCAGCTTTTTTGCACTTGCCCAAGAGACCCAGTACTTC.

This clone was recorded a few times. V is TRBV29-1 and J is TRBJ1-1; D gene uncertain. V was shortened by 8 bases and J by 5 bases, with 18 bases between the two germline ends. The CDR3 is made up of 13 amino acids. CDR1 is SQVTM, CDR2 ANQGSEA, per germline. In DNA form, the CDR3 reads TGCAGCCCTTTACTGGCCTTGGGGACTGAAGCTTTCTTT. Translating it yields CSPLLALGTEAFF.

The J gene is TRBJ2-3, the V gene TRBV5-1, with a weak D call TRBD2 (5 bases). The CDR3 has 16 amino acids. Germline V gene data show CDR1 as SGHRS and CDR2 as YFSETQ. V was pared by 0 bases and J by 3 bases, with 14 bases between. CDR3 sequence reads: CASSLEGWEWTDTQYF. The CDR3 DNA sequence: TGCGCCAGCAGCTTGGAGGGATGGGAGTGGACAGATACGCAGTATTTT.

In DNA form, the CDR3 reads TGTGCCGGGAGCCTCCAGCCCCAGGGCGTGCAGTACTTC. It translates to CAGSLQPQGVQYF. The chain has TRBV7-9 and TRBJ2-7; the D gene could be TRBD1 or TRBD2 (5 bases each). The CDR3 has 13 amino acids. In germline, CDR1 is SEHNR, CDR2 FQNEAQ (reference sequence). Trimming stripped 11 bases from V and 9 bases from J, with 23 bases between.

This clone has just one count. The V and J genes are TRBV6-5 and TRBJ2-2, with 8 nucleotides matching TRBD1. CDR3 length: 15 amino acids. Trimming removed 5 bases from V and 4 bases from J; junction bases left unmatched: 6. Germline CDR1 MNHEY, CDR2 SVGAGI. The CDR3 bases are TGTGCCAGCAGTACAACAGGGGGTAGCACCGGGGAGCTGTTTTTT. Translating it yields CASSTTGGSTGELFF.

This clone was picked up one time. The genes are TRBV27 and TRBJ1-6; maybe TRBD1 (5 bases). This CDR3 spans 13 amino acids. Germline-derived CDR1 and CDR2 are MNHEY and SMNVEV (reference sequence). V lost 5 bases and J lost 10, with 12 bases in between. This CDR3 is CASSPARGSPLHF. CDR3 DNA sequence: TGTGCCAGCAGTCCGGCGAGGGGATCACCCCTCCACTTT.

In this sample, this clone turned up a few times. The V gene is TRBV30, the J gene TRBJ2-2, with 9 bases aligning to TRBD2. V lost 5 bases, J lost 1 base, and 11 bases stayed unmatched. The CDR3 runs 17 residues. Germline V gene sequence: CDR1 GTSNPN, CDR2 SVGIG (reference sequence). The CDR3 region has the DNA TGTGCCTGGGACCAGTTGAGTAGCGGGGGGAACACCGGGGAGCTGTTTTTT. Protein product: CAWDQLSSGGNTGELFF.

In regard to this clone: The conserved phenylalanine or tryptophan is not found at the CDR3 terminus, so this likely reflects a read error. The DNA is left out, because the CDR3 cannot be placed on it with certainty; the CDR3 is given as TCRdb lists it. CDR3 sequence: CASSLIGAGEPPVI. The V gene is TRBV7-2, the J gene TRBJ2-7; TRBD1 is taken as the D call from the table, unchecked against the DNA. Germline CDR1 and CDR2: SGHTA and FQGNSA. The CDR3 is 14 residues long, counting both termini.

This clone was detected only a few times. The rearrangement uses TRBV29-1 and TRBJ1-1; the D is unclear. Germline-derived CDR1 and CDR2 are SQVTM and ANQGSEA. The CDR3 is made up of 12 amino acids. V was pared by 4 bases and J by 0 bases, with 6 bases between. The CDR3: CSVGGMNTEAFF. The CDR3, as DNA: TGCAGCGTTGGAGGCATGAACACTGAAGCTTTCTTT.

The chain carries TRBV27 and TRBJ2-2, with D perhaps assigned TRBD1 or TRBD2 (6 bases each). V lost 3 bases and J lost 3, with 14 bases in between. This CDR3 is 16 amino acids long. Germline assignment: CDR1 MNHEY and CDR2 SMNVEV (reference sequence). The CDR3 DNA sequence: TGTGCCAGCAGTTTTGGGGGGCCCCCTTACACCGGGGAGCTGTTTTTT. Amino acids: CASSFGGPPYTGELFF.

The chain couples TRBV15 to TRBJ2-6; no firm D call. The CDR3 contains 14 residues. V lost 0 bases to trimming and J lost 4 bases, with 4 bases between them. Germline V lookup: CDR1 LNHNV, CDR2 YYDKDF (reference sequence). CDR3 coding DNA: TGTGCCACCAGCAGAGATCGGGGGGCCAACGTCCTGACTTTC. As protein: CATSRDRGANVLTF.

This clone has just a few counts. The genes are TRBV4-3 and TRBJ2-1; TRBD1 is a possible D gene (5 bases). CDR1 LGHNA and CDR2 YSLEER come from the germline V gene. V was clipped by 0 bases and J by 7 bases, with 10 bases between them. The CDR3 has 14 amino acids. The CDR3 reads CASSQDLGRNEQFF. CDR3 nucleotide sequence: TGCGCCAGCAGCCAAGATCTGGGGCGTAATGAGCAGTTCTTC.

This clone has just one count. The gene calls are TRBV9 and TRBJ1-2; D gene ambiguous. CDR3 size: 14 residues. In germline, CDR1 is SGDLS, CDR2 YYNGEE. Trimming took 0 bases from V and 1 from J, leaving 7 bases between them. Here the CDR3 DNA reads TGTGCCAGCAGCGTAGGGACGGTTAACTATGGCTACACCTTC. Encoded protein: CASSVGTVNYGYTF.

The chain has TRBV9 and TRBJ2-1, with 8 bases identical to TRBD2. V lost 4 bases, J lost 6 bases, and 6 bases stayed unmatched. Germline CDR1 reads SGDLS; CDR2 reads YYNGEE. The CDR3 has 14 residues. The CDR3 loop is CASSPGGPSNEQFF. DNA for the CDR3: TGTGCCAGCAGCCCGGGGGGGCCGAGCAATGAGCAGTTCTTC.

The CDR3 loop is CAWSVYGRIGNTEAFF. CDR3 coding DNA: TGTGCCTGGAGTGTATATGGTCGGATTGGGAACACTGAAGCTTTCTTT. This chain connects TRBV30 to TRBJ1-1, with no clear D. Trimming pared 0 bases from V and 1 base from J, leaving 15 bases between. Looked up from germline, CDR1 is GTSNPN and CDR2 is SVGIG (reference sequence). The CDR3 loop spans 16 amino acids. The variable domain in full, completed from reference TRBV30 and TRBJ1-1, reads SQTIHQWPATLVQPVGSPLSLECTVEGTSNPNLYWYRQAAGRGLQLLFYSVGIGQISSEVPQNLSASRPQDRQFILSSKKLLLSDSGFYLCAWSVYGRIGNTEAFFGQGTRLTVV.

The V and J genes are TRBV5-6 and TRBJ2-4, with 8 bases that match TRBD1. The CDR3 has 15 amino acids. CDR1 and CDR2 (germline): SGHDT, YYEEEE. V was clipped by 0 bases and J by 8 bases; unmatched bases: 7. CDR3 coding DNA: TGTGCCAGCAGCTTGGCCGAACAGGGGGGACACATTCAGTACTTC. It translates to CASSLAEQGGHIQYF.